The entry below describes one TCR beta chain. This clone was counted a single time. The target of this receptor is not known. No per-base quality is available; no much larger clone lies one base away. Trimming takes 3 bases off V and 7 bases off J; junction bases not matched to a gene: 5. From its cysteine to its phenylalanine, the CDR3 spans 14 amino acids. The kept DNA is CDR3 alone, 42 bases in frame from the first base. Sequences SGHRS (CDR1) and YFSETQ (CDR2) are obtained from the germline V gene. One collaborating source in Seattle enrolled patients while the patients were actively infected and followed the patients over time throughout the course of disease. Each collaborating institution followed its own protocols to collect whole blood in K2EDTA tubes. For TCRbeta analysis, collaborators shipped samples in one of three forms: frozen whole blood, isolated PBMCs, or DNA extracted from either of those sample types.

The data belong to a study of blood T cell repertoires in COVID-19 (dated by TCRdb to the early 2020s). A note on the overall study: Samples from collaborators originated in the United States, Italy and Spain and spanned both the acute and convalescent phases of COVID-19. Where available, HLA class I and class II types were taken from metadata supplied by the sample provider and were not determined by assay-based typing. The prospective study material was composed of cDNA or gDNA derived from T cells, B-cell-depleted T cells, or PBMCs. A de-identified subject ID, COVID-19 status, age in years and sex were almost always included in the sample metadata. The repertoires were released in a freely available public database meant as a resource for research on the immune response to SARS-CoV-2. The samples were drawn from two sources: the first 160 participants of the ongoing ImmuneRACE study, and 1,000 to 1,500 subjects contributed by 6 global collaborators. Deeply sampled blood TCRbeta repertoires from subjects exposed to, actively infected with, or recovered from COVID-19 were included in the dataset.

The immunoSEQ Assay, a bias-controlled multiplex PCR, was used to amplify TCRbeta CDR3 regions from genomic DNA. The authors processed their data as follows. The number of nucleated cells in each sample was estimated from the amplification of reference gene primers within the assay. To quantify the absolute abundance of each unique TCRbeta CDR3 rearrangement, sequence reads were collapsed and filtered. For each sample, productive Simpson clonality was calculated as the square root of Simpson's diversity index over productive rearrangements. Drawn from immuneACCESS, this table holds only the in-frame rearrangements with V and J called that TCRdb kept. Clones are partly lost; checked studies trace under half to an unresolved V gene and leave the rest unexplained. Clone size and the V and J calls come from that table; the DNA yielded D and trimming. The sample includes some 210,000 clones, with roughly 90% observed a single time. The ten largest clonotypes hold over 0.75% of the sample.

Results and caveats for the whole study, not just this receptor: How much clinical and demographic metadata was included differed by source and by participant, and the metadata was provided uncurated.

The receptor chain draws on TRBV5-1 and TRBJ1-4, with TRBD1 identical over 8 junction bases. Material for sequencing was peripheral blood. The receptor comes from a man in his 60s with COVID-19, enrolled during active disease. CDR3 protein: CASSSQGAGEKLFF. In nucleotide form, the sequence is TGCGCCAGCAGCTCCCAGGGGGCTGGTGAAAAACTGTTTTTT.